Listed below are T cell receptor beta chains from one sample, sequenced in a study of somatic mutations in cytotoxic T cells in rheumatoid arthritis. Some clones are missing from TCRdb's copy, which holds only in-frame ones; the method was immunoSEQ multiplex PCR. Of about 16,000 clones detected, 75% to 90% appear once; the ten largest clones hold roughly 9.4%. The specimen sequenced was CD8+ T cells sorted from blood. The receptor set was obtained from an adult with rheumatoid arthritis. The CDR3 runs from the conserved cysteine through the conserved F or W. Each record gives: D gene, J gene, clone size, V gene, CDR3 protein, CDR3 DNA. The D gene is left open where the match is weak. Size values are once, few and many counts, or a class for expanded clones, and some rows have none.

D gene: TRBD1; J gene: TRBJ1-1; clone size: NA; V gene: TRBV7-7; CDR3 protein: CASSPGQANTEAFF; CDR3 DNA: TGTGCCAGCAGCCCGGGACAGGCTAACACTGAAGCTTTCTTT
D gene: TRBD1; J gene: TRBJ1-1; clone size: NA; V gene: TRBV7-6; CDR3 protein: CASSRRGPITEAFF; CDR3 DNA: TGTGCCAGCAGCCGCAGGGGGCCGATAACTGAAGCTTTCTTT
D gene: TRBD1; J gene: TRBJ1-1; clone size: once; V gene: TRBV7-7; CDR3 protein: CASSLTGDKGSNTEAFF; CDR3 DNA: TGTGCCAGCAGCTTGACAGGGGACAAAGGGTCGAACACTGAAGCTTTCTTT
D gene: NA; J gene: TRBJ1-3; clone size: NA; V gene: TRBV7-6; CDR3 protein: CASSRFSGNTIYF; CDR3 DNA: TGTGCCAGCAGCCGATTCTCTGGAAACACCATATATTTT
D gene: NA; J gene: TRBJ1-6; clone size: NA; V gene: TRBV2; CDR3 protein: CASSEAFSGDNSPLHF; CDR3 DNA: TGTGCCAGCAGTGAAGCGTTTTCAGGGGACAATTCACCCCTCCACTTT
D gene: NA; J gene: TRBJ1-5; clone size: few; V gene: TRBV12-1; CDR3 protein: CASSFRGNQPQHF; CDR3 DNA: TGTGCCAGCAGCTTTCGGGGCAATCAGCCCCAGCATTTT
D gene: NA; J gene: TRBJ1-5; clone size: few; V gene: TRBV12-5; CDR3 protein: CASGPGTGNSNQPQHF; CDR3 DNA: TGTGCTAGTGGCCCCGGGACCGGCAATAGCAATCAGCCCCAGCATTTT
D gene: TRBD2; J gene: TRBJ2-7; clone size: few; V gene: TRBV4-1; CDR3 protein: CASSQRLAGGYEQYF; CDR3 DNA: TGCGCCAGCAGCCAACGACTAGCGGGGGGCTACGAGCAGTACTTC
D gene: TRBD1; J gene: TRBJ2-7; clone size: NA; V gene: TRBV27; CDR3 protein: CASSTEQGMGEQYF; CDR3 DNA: TGTGCCAGCAGTACCGAACAGGGGATGGGGGAGCAGTACTTC
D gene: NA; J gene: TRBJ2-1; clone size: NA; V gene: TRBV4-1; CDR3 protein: CASSQGSGAYNEQFF; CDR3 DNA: TGCGCCAGCAGCCAAGGTTCAGGGGCCTACAATGAGCAGTTCTTC
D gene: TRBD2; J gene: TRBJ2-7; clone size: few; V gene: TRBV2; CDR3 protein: CASSPGSLQRGVDEQYF; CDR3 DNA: TGTGCCAGCAGCCCGGGCAGCCTGCAGCGGGGGGTTGACGAGCAGTACTTC
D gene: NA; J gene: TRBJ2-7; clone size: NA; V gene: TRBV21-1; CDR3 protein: CASSKERQQGGAYEQYF; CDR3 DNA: TGTGCCAGCAGCAAAGAGAGGCAACAAGGAGGAGCCTACGAGCAGTACTTC
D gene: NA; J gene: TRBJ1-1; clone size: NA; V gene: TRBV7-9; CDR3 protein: CASSHSPEAFF; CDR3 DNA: TGTGCCAGCAGCCACTCGCCTGAAGCTTTCTTT
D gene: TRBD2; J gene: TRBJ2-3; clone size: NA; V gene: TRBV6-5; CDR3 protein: CASSSSPSGGGDTQYF; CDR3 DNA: TGTGCCAGCAGTTCCTCTCCTAGCGGGGGTGGAGATACGCAGTATTTT
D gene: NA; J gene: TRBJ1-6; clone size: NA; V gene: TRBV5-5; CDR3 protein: CASSLLVNSPLHF; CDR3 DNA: TGTGCCAGCAGCTTGTTAGTTAATTCACCCCTCCACTTT
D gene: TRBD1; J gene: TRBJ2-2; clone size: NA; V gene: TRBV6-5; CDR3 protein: CASSYSTGGTGELFF; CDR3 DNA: TGTGCCAGCAGTTACAGTACAGGGGGCACCGGGGAGCTGTTTTTT
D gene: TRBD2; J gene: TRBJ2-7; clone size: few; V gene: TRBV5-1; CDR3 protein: CASSPIPGGSSYEQYF; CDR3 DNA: TGCGCCAGCAGCCCTATTCCCGGGGGGAGCTCCTACGAGCAGTACTTC
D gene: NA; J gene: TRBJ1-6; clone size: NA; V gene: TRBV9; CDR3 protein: CASSEGRASYNSPLHF; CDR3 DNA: TGTGCCAGCAGCGAAGGCAGGGCCTCCTATAATTCACCCCTCCACTTT
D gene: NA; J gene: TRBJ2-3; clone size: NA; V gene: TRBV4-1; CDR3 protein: CASSQEKSPRGDTQYF; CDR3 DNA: TGCGCCAGCAGCCAAGAAAAGTCCCCCCGAGGAGATACGCAGTATTTT
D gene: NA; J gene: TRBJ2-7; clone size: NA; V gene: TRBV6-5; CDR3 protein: CASSWRRSYYEQYF; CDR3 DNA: TGTGCCAGCAGTTGGCGGCGCAGCTACTACGAGCAGTACTTC
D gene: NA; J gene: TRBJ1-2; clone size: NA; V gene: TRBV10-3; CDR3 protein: CAISEIYQVSYTF; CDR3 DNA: TGTGCCATCAGTGAGATTTACCAGGTGTCCTACACCTTC
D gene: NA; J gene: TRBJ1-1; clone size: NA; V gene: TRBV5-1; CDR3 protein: CASSSTAGTEAFF; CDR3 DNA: TGCGCCAGCAGCTCGACAGCGGGAACTGAAGCTTTCTTT
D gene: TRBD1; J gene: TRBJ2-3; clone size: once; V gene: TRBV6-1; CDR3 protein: CASRGDRADTQYF; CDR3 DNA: TGTGCCAGCAGAGGGGACAGGGCAGATACGCAGTATTTT
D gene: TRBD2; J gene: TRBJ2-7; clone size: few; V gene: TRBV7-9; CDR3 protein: CASSPGVAGPYEQYF; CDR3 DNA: TGTGCCAGCAGCCCTGGGGTAGCGGGGCCGTACGAGCAGTACTTC
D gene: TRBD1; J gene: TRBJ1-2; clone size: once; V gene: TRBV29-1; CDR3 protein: CSVPAAGGNGYTF; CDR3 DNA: TGCAGCGTTCCAGCAGCAGGGGGTAATGGCTACACCTTC
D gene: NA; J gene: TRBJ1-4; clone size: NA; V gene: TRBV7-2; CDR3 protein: CASSLVAEGANEKLFF; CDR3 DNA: TGTGCCAGCAGCTTAGTGGCAGAGGGAGCTAATGAAAAACTGTTTTTT
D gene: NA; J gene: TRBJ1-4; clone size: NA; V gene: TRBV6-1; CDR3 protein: CASSEGGGTNEKLFF; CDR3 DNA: TGTGCCAGCAGCGAAGGGGGTGGGACTAATGAAAAACTGTTTTTT
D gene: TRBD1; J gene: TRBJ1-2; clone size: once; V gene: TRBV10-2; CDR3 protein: CASSEGRGRYGYTF; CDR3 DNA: TGCGCCAGCAGTGAAGGCAGGGGGAGGTATGGCTACACCTTC
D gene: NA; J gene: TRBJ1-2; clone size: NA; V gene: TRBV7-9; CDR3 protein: CASSSDALWGYTF; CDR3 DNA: TGTGCCAGCAGCTCAGATGCCCTGTGGGGCTACACCTTC
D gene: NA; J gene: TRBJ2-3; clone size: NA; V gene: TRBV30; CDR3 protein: CAWTGLAHTDTQYF; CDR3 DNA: TGTGCCTGGACTGGGCTAGCACACACAGATACGCAGTATTTT
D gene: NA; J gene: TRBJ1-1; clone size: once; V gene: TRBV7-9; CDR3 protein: CASSSYRVRETENTEAFF; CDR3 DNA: TGTGCCAGCAGCTCATATAGGGTTCGGGAGACAGAAAACACTGAAGCTTTCTTT
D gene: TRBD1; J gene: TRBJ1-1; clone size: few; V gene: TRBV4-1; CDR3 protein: CASRDMTGNEAFF; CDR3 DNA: TGCGCCAGCAGAGATATGACAGGGAATGAAGCTTTCTTT
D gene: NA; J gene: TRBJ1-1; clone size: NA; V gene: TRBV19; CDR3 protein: CASSIQGGNEAFF; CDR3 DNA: TGTGCCAGTAGTATACAGGGAGGGAATGAAGCTTTCTTT
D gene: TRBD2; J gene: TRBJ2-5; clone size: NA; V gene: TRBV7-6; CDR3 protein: CASSARLAGGQETQYF; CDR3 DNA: TGTGCCAGCAGCGCGCGACTAGCGGGGGGGCAAGAGACCCAGTACTTC
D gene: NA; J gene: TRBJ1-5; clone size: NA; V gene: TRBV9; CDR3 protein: CASSPWGGDQPQHF; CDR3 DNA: TGTGCCAGCAGCCCATGGGGAGGAGATCAGCCCCAGCATTTT
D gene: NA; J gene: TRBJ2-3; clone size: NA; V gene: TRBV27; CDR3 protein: CASRGHHSTDTQYF; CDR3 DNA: TGTGCCAGCAGAGGACACCATAGCACAGATACGCAGTATTTT
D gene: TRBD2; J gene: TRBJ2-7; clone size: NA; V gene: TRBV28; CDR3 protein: CASSPPWGGKTPPEQYF; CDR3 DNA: TGTGCCAGCAGTCCCCCGTGGGGGGGTAAGACACCACCCGAGCAGTACTTC
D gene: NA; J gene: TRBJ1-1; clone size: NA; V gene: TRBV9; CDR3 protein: CASSVGENTEAFF; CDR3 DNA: TGTGCCAGCAGCGTAGGGGAAAACACTGAAGCTTTCTTT
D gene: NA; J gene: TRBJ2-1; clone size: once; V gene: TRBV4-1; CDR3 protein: CASSQVEGLNEQFF; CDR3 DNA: TGCGCCAGCAGCCAGGTGGAGGGGCTCAATGAGCAGTTCTTC
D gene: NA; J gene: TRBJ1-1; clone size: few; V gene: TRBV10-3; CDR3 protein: CAIRDSQNTEAFF; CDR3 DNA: TGTGCCATCAGGGACAGTCAAAACACTGAAGCTTTCTTT
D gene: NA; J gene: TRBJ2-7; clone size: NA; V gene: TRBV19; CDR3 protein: CASSYRVSTYEQYF; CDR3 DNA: TGTGCCAGTAGTTACCGGGTTTCTACCTACGAGCAGTACTTC
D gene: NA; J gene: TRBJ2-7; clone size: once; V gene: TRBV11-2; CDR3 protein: CASSLGAFYEQYF; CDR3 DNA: TGTGCCAGCAGCTTGGGGGCATTCTACGAGCAGTACTTC